A selection of T cell receptor beta chains follows, all from one sample in a study of CD8+ T cells in alopecia areata. Measured with immunoSEQ multiplex PCR; TCRdb has only the in-frame clones, and not every one. This sample has some 88,000 clones, with roughly 47% found just once. The sequences come from CD8+ T cells sorted from blood, collected at week 24, from a patient treated with tofacitinib. Every receptor here comes from a human donor with alopecia areata. The CDR3 runs from the conserved cysteine through the conserved F or W. A D gene is named only where the DNA matches it firmly. Only part of the rows carry a size: once, few, many, or a class if the clone is expanded.

clone size,D gene,V gene,J gene,CDR3 protein,CDR3 DNA
NA,TRBD2,TRBV7-9,TRBJ2-5,CASSVSGRVETQYF,TGTGCCAGCAGCGTTAGCGGGAGGGTAGAGACCCAGTACTTC
NA,TRBD2,TRBV11-2,TRBJ2-7,CASRGREATYEQYF,TGTGCCAGCAGAGGACGGGAGGCGACCTACGAGCAGTACTTC
NA,NA,TRBV25-1,TRBJ1-2,CASSEYEGVPWGYTF,TGTGCCAGCAGTGAATATGAGGGGGTCCCGTGGGGCTACACCTTC
few,NA,TRBV11-1,TRBJ2-1,CASSLGSYNEQFF,TGTGCCAGCAGCCTAGGATCCTACAATGAGCAGTTCTTC
NA,TRBD1,TRBV27,TRBJ2-5,CASRPTGGDWEETQYF,TGTGCCAGCAGACCGACAGGGGGAGATTGGGAAGAGACCCAGTACTTC
NA,NA,TRBV11-3,TRBJ2-1,CASSLRGGEQFF,TGTGCCAGCAGCTTACGTGGGGGCGAGCAGTTCTTC
NA,NA,TRBV29-1,TRBJ1-1,CSVEEGTNTEAFF,TGCAGCGTTGAAGAGGGTACGAACACTGAAGCTTTCTTT
few,NA,TRBV29-1,TRBJ1-1,CSVEGGNTEAFF,TGCAGCGTTGAGGGGGGAAACACTGAAGCTTTCTTT
NA,TRBD2,TRBV28,TRBJ2-3,CATQGLAGGWSTDTQYF,TGTGCCACCCAAGGGCTAGCGGGAGGGTGGAGCACAGATACGCAGTATTTT
NA,NA,TRBV9,TRBJ2-1,CASSAAGDWSDNEQFF,TGTGCCAGCAGCGCCGCTGGGGACTGGAGCGACAATGAGCAGTTCTTC
NA,TRBD2,TRBV5-1,TRBJ2-7,CASSLVLAGREQYF,TGCGCCAGCAGCTTGGTTCTAGCGGGACGCGAGCAGTACTTC
NA,NA,TRBV21-1,TRBJ2-1,CASYEARGGEQFF,TGTGCCAGCTACGAGGCCAGGGGGGGTGAGCAGTTCTTC
few,NA,TRBV30,TRBJ2-7,CAWRPLGGNEQYF,TGTGCCTGGAGGCCACTAGGGGGAAACGAGCAGTACTTC
NA,NA,TRBV29-1,TRBJ1-1,CSVGEAFF,TGCAGCGTCGGTGAAGCTTTCTTT
medium-sized,NA,TRBV6-6,TRBJ2-4,CASSPGANIQYF,TGTGCCAGCAGTCCAGGGGCGAACATTCAGTACTTC
few,NA,TRBV5-1,TRBJ1-1,CASSLAFLGDAEAFF,TGCGCCAGCAGCTTGGCCTTTTTGGGGGACGCTGAAGCTTTCTTT
once,TRBD2,TRBV28,TRBJ2-2,CASSPRLAGDTGELFF,TGTGCCAGCAGTCCTCGGTTAGCGGGAGACACCGGGGAGCTGTTTTTT
NA,NA,TRBV19,TRBJ1-1,CASTIPGHINTEAFF,TGTGCCAGTACCATACCCGGACACATAAACACTGAAGCTTTCTTT
NA,NA,TRBV29-1,TRBJ1-1,CSVEPTRPIGTEAFF,TGCAGCGTTGAACCCACCAGGCCCATTGGGACTGAAGCTTTCTTT
NA,NA,TRBV29-1,TRBJ2-7,CSVVAGTTYEQYF,TGCAGCGTTGTGGCAGGGACAACCTACGAGCAGTACTTC
once,NA,TRBV5-1,TRBJ2-7,CASGWGRDYEQYF,TGCGCCAGCGGATGGGGCAGGGACTACGAGCAGTACTTC
few,NA,TRBV15,TRBJ2-6,CATSRDLGSGANVLTF,TGTGCCACCAGCAGAGATCTGGGGTCTGGGGCCAACGTCCTGACTTTC